The 16 T cell receptor beta chains below were found in one sample sequenced in a study of T cell clonality in common variable immunodeficiency. Using immunoSEQ multiplex PCR, the repertoire was profiled, and TCRdb retains in-frame clones only, with some absent. Observed in the sample are 35,000 to 55,000 clones, none of them singletons. The sequencing input was peripheral blood mononuclear cells. Receptor source: a person between 18 and 75 years old in good health.

Of note for this clone: The read comes to an end 3 residues before the CDR3 does, leaving the germline J gene to fill in the end. The J gene is TRBJ2-1, the V gene TRBV2, with 8 bases that match TRBD2. Germline lookup yields CDR1 SNHLY and CDR2 FYNNEI. The V and J ends lost 4 bases and 0 bases, in that order; junction bases with no gene match: 5. The CDR3 runs 16 residues. The chain's CDR3 is CASSVPGTSSYNEQFF. CDR3 DNA (partial): TGTGCCAGCAGTGTTCCCGGGACTAGCTCCTACAATGAG. The variable domain in full, with the rest retrieved from reference TRBV2 and TRBJ2-1, is EPEVTQTPSHQVTQMGQEVILRCVPISNHLYFYWYRQILGQKVEFLVSFYNNEISEKSEIFDDQFSVERPDGSNFTLKIRSTKLEDSAMYFCASSVPGTSSYNEQFFGPGTRLTVL.

This clone was picked up many times. CDR3 bases read: TGTGCCAGCAGAAACCCCGACAGGGCAGGGCGGAACACCGGGGAG. This codes for CASRNPDRAGRNTGE. The full CDR3 reads CASRNPDRAGRNTGELFF. The rearrangement links TRBV6-7 to TRBJ2-2, with TRBD1 matching over 7 bases. The read ends 3 residues early relative to the CDR3; the germline J gene fills the gap. TRBV6-7 qualifies as an ORF whose function is uncertain. Trimming removed 6 bases from V and 1 base from J; junction bases left unmatched: 14. The CDR3 consists of 18 residues.

In its sample, this clone was seen many times. The read comes to an end 3 residues before the CDR3 does, leaving the germline J gene to fill in the end. The chain has TRBV7-8 and TRBJ1-2, with 8 bases lining up with TRBD1. Germline V gene data show CDR1 as SGHVS and CDR2 as FQNEAQ. CDR3 length: 12 residues. CDR3 DNA, as far as it was read: TGTGCCAGCACCAGGACAGGGAGCGGC. It codes for CASTRTGSG. The entire CDR3 reads CASTRTGSGYTF. The variable domain in full, completed from reference TRBV7-8 and TRBJ1-2, reads GAGVSQSPRYKVAKRGQDVALRCDPISGHVSLFWYQQALGQGPEFLTYFQNEAQLDKSGLPSDRFFAERPEGSVSTLKIQRTQQEDSAVYLCASTRTGSGYTFGSGTRLTVV.

In its sample, this clone was seen many times. The CDR3 end falls 3 residues outside the read, so it is completed with the germline J gene. The J gene is TRBJ1-1, the V gene TRBV28, with TRBD1 matching 10 bases. Per the germline V gene, CDR1 is MDHEN and CDR2 is SYDVKM. This CDR3 is built from 14 residues. V was pared by 6 bases and J by 4 bases, with 5 bases of the junction left unmatched. CDR3 in amino acids: CASRRQGAGTEAFF. The part of the CDR3 DNA that was read is TGTGCCAGCAGGCGACAGGGGGCTGGCACTGAA.

This clone was counted at least ten times. The read falls 3 residues short of the CDR3 end, and the missing part is taken from the germline J gene. The V and J genes are TRBV7-8 and TRBJ2-7, with D uncertain. Trimming took off 5 bases at V and 2 bases at J, with 10 bases between the two ends. Germline assignment: CDR1 SGHVS and CDR2 FQNEAQ. The CDR3 is made up of 13 amino acids. The chain's CDR3 is CASSPLATYEQYF. The CDR3 bases that were read are TGTGCCAGCAGCCCTCTTGCGACCTACGAG.

This clone was recorded many times. The missing CDR3 end, 3 residues past where the read stops, is filled in from the germline J gene. The V and J genes are TRBV18 and TRBJ2-7; 7 positions match TRBD1. J was trimmed by 6 bases and V by 3 bases; bases with no gene match: 11. In germline, CDR1 is KGHSH, CDR2 LQKENI. The CDR3 sequence is 15 residues long. The part of the CDR3 DNA that was read is TGTGCCAGCTCACCTCCGGGACAGATTTCCGGCGAG. It translates to CASSPPGQISGE. The CDR3 reads in full as CASSPPGQISGEQYF.

This clone was seen ten or more times. The sequenced fragment ends 3 residues before the CDR3 boundary, so the rest is inferred from the germline J gene. The chain links TRBV7-9 to TRBJ1-2; 7 bases align to TRBD1. The CDR3 has 14 amino acids. Looked up from germline, CDR1 is SEHNR and CDR2 is FQNEAQ (reference sequence). V shed 3 bases and J 6 bases; nucleotides not matched to a gene: 7. The CDR3 bases that were read are TGTGCCAGCAGCTTCCCGACAGGGAATAATGGC. Translated, it gives CASSFPTGNNG. The complete CDR3 sequence is CASSFPTGNNGYTF.

This clone was observed many times. Coverage ceases 3 residues before the CDR3 finishes, and the germline J gene fills in the end. V usage is TRBV9 and J usage is TRBJ2-7; 8 bases match TRBD1. This CDR3 is built from 14 residues. V trimming: 2 bases; J trimming: 5 bases; junction bases outside the gene matches: 6. CDR1 and CDR2 from the germline V gene are SGDLS and YYNGEE. This CDR3 is CASSVTGVNDEQYF. CDR3 DNA (partial): TGTGCCAGCAGCGTGACAGGGGTAAACGACGAG.

This clone was observed many times. Coverage ceases 3 residues before the CDR3 finishes, and the germline J gene fills in the end. The rearrangement uses TRBV2 and TRBJ1-1; weak D call: TRBD1 (5 bases). The CDR3 sequence is 13 residues long. Trimming left V 7 bases short and J 1 base short, with 10 bases between. Germline CDR1 and CDR2: SNHLY and FYNNEI. CDR3 residues: CASNFDRNTEAFF. The sequenced CDR3 bases are TGTGCCAGCAACTTTGACAGGAACACTGAA.

Ten or more counts support this clone. From the germline J gene comes the end of the CDR3, since the read stops 3 residues before it. The J gene is TRBJ2-2, the V gene TRBV19; 10 positions match TRBD2. CDR3 length equals 17 residues. Germline CDR1 and CDR2: LNHDA and SQIVND (reference sequence). Losses at the gene ends were 10 bases for V and 0 bases for J; bases not matched to a gene: 11. The DNA read from the CDR3 is TGTGCCACCCAGACGGCTAGCGGGGGACCGAACACCGGGGAG. The encoded protein is CATQTASGGPNTGE. Given in full, the CDR3 is CATQTASGGPNTGELFF.

Ten or more counts support this clone. The CDR3 is CASSHEPTSNEQFF. The covered CDR3 bases are TGCGCCAGCAGCCACGAGCCTACGAGCAATGAG. V usage is TRBV4-1 and J usage is TRBJ2-1; D is uncertain. The observed sequence ends 3 residues before the CDR3 terminus, with the missing tail filled in from the germline J gene. There are 14 residues in the CDR3. Germline-derived CDR1 and CDR2 are MGHRA and YSYEKL. Trimming removed 3 bases at V and 6 bases at J, with 12 bases between.

This clone was seen a handful of times. Sequencing ends 3 residues short of the CDR3 end; the germline J gene provides the rest. This chain links TRBV7-3 with TRBJ2-7; 8 positions match TRBD1. This CDR3 has 14 amino acids. V shed 2 bases, J shed 6 bases, and the junction held 6 bases outside the gene matches. Germline CDR1 and CDR2: SGHTA and FQGTGA. CDR3 region: CASSLGQGRREQYF. CDR3 bases read: TGTGCCAGCAGCTTAGGACAGGGTCGTCGCGAG.

This clone was counted at least ten times. The read ends 3 residues shy of where the CDR3 ends; the end is completed using the germline J gene. The V call is TRBV7-3, the J call TRBJ2-1; tentatively, D is TRBD1 (5 bases). This CDR3 has 14 residues. V lost 6 bases to trimming and J lost 0 bases, with 9 bases between them. Germline lookup yields CDR1 SGHTA and CDR2 FQGTGA. The CDR3 DNA, read in part, is TGTGCCAGCAGTCAGGGTAGCTCCTACAATGAG. Residues: CASSQGSSYNE. The entire CDR3 is CASSQGSSYNEQFF.

This clone showed up many times. The read halts 3 residues ahead of the CDR3 end, with the missing end drawn from the germline J gene. The chain joins TRBV18 to TRBJ1-4, with D unresolved. This CDR3 spans 15 amino acids. V lost 3 bases to trimming and J lost 4 bases, with 12 bases between them. The germline V gene has CDR1 KGHSH and CDR2 LQKENI. The CDR3: CASSPPRAVNEKLFF. The part of the CDR3 DNA that was read is TGTGCCAGCTCACCTCCGAGGGCAGTTAATGAAAAA.

This clone was detected ten times or more. The read falls 3 residues short of the CDR3 end, and the missing part is taken from the germline J gene. The chain has TRBV6-1 and TRBJ2-1, with D possibly being TRBD2 (6 bases). The CDR3 is 15 amino acids. V shed 3 bases and J shed 1 base, with 10 bases lying between them. From germline, CDR1 is MNHNS and CDR2 SASEGT. The part of the CDR3 DNA that was read is TGTGCCAGCAGTGATGCAGGGAGGTCCTACAATGAG. This codes for CASSDAGRSYNE. The CDR3 in full is CASSDAGRSYNEQFF.

This clone was observed at least ten times. The CDR3 end is not reached by the read, which stops 3 residues before it; the germline J gene fills it in. The chain links TRBV20-1 to TRBJ1-6; D gene unclear. V lost 1 base and J 2 bases, leaving 12 bases between the germline ends. CDR1 is DFQATT and CDR2 is SNEGSKA in the germline V gene (reference sequence). This CDR3 is built from 16 residues. The sequenced part of the CDR3 DNA is TGCAGTGCTAGAGGGATTAGGGTCCCCTATAATTCACCC. Protein sequence: CSARGIRVPYNSP. The entire CDR3 reads CSARGIRVPYNSPLHF.